This is a list of T cell receptor beta chains from one sample in a study of T cells in Graves' hyperthyroidism and ophthalmopathy. TCRdb re-called the multiplex PCR reads with MiXCR, one entry per CDR3 protein. The sample includes more than 500,000 distinct CDR3 sequences, around 15% of them seen just once. The sequenced sample consisted of blood. The receptors stem from a woman aged 25 to 39 with Graves' ophthalmopathy. CDR3s include the opening cysteine and the closing phenylalanine or tryptophan. A D gene is named only where the DNA matches it firmly. The size entry is marked missing in some rows and otherwise reads once, few, many or a size class.

j_call d_call v_call clone_size cdr3_nt cdr3_aa
TRBJ2-7 TRBD2 TRBV13 NA TGTGCCAGCAGCAAGGGACAGTTTAGCCCCGCGAAGACTAGCGGGAACAACTACGAGCAGTACTTC CASSKGQFSPAKTSGNNYEQYF
TRBJ2-2 NA TRBV28 NA TGTGCCAGCAGTTTGAGGTCTCAAACGGGTACCGGGGAGCTGTTTTTT CASSLRSQTGTGELFF
TRBJ2-2 NA TRBV2 many TGTGCCAGCAGTGATGACACCGGGGAGCTGTTTTTT CASSDDTGELFF
TRBJ2-5 TRBD1 TRBV5-1 NA TGCGCCAGCAGAACCGGGACAGGGGGAGAGACCCAGTACTTC CASRTGTGGETQYF
TRBJ1-3 NA TRBV7-2 few TGTGCCAGCAGCTTGACAATCAACTCTGGAAACACCATATATTTT CASSLTINSGNTIYF
TRBJ2-1 NA TRBV6-2/TRBV6-3 NA TGTGCCAGCAGGCTAAGTCCAGGGACCCGGTTCTTC CASRLSPGTRFF
TRBJ1-2 NA TRBV24-1 few TGTGCCACCAGTTCCGGCGGCCACTATGGCTACACCTTC CATSSGGHYGYTF
TRBJ1-5 NA TRBV5-1 NA TGCGCCAGCAGCTTGTTTCCGGGAACGGAGGATCAGCCCCAGCATTTT CASSLFPGTEDQPQHF
TRBJ2-7 NA TRBV3-1 many TGTGCCAGCAGCCAAGGCCCGACCTACGAGCAGTACTTC CASSQGPTYEQYF
TRBJ2-1 NA TRBV3-1 many TGTGCCAGCAGCCAAGATATAGGCGGGACCTACAATGAGCAGTTCTTC CASSQDIGGTYNEQFF
TRBJ2-5 TRBD1 TRBV27 few TGTGCCAGCAGTTTATCCTATTACCGGGACAGGGGAGAGACCCAGTACTTC CASSLSYYRDRGETQYF
TRBJ2-3 NA TRBV28 many TGTGCCAGCAGTCCCGCGGGTCAGGGCGGAGATACGCAGTATTTT CASSPAGQGGDTQYF
TRBJ1-1 TRBD1 TRBV6-2/TRBV6-3 many TGTGCCAGCACCCTGGGACAGGCGAACACTGAAGCTTTCTTT CASTLGQANTEAFF
TRBJ2-7 NA TRBV6-5 NA TGTGCCAGCAGTTACGCGTCTCGTGGACGGGACGAGCAGTACTTC CASSYASRGRDEQYF
TRBJ2-1 NA TRBV28 many TGTGCCAGCAGGTTCTGGGCAGACGAAAATGAGCAGTTCTTC CASRFWADENEQFF
TRBJ2-3 TRBD2 TRBV11-2 many TGTGCCAGCAGCTTAGGGACTAGGCCCACAGATACGCAGTATTTT CASSLGTRPTDTQYF
TRBJ1-1 NA TRBV27 many TGTGCCAGCAGTTTATACGGCAGGGTTCGGGGGGGATGGAACACTGAAGCTTTCTTT CASSLYGRVRGGWNTEAFF
TRBJ1-5 NA TRBV2 many TGTGCCAGCACCACGGGACGGAGCAATCAGCCCCAGCATTTT CASTTGRSNQPQHF
TRBJ1-1 NA TRBV13 many TGTGCCAGTCTGGGGAACACTGAAGCTTTCTTT CASLGNTEAFF
TRBJ1-1 NA TRBV3-1 many TGTGCCAGCAGCCAAGATTACCAGAACACTGAAGCTTTCTTT CASSQDYQNTEAFF
TRBJ2-7 NA TRBV6-2/TRBV6-3 few TGTGCCAGCAGCCGAGAAAGCAGCTCCTACGAGCAGTACTTC CASSRESSSYEQYF
TRBJ2-1 TRBD2 TRBV11-2 many TGTGCCAGCAGCTCCCATAGCGGGCCGGAGGCGGAGCAGTTCTTC CASSSHSGPEAEQFF
TRBJ2-3 NA TRBV6-2/TRBV6-3 many TGTGCCAGCGGAATTATAGGAGATACGCAGTATTTT CASGIIGDTQYF
TRBJ2-2 NA TRBV30 few TGTGCCTGGACCTACCGGGGCCTCTCAAGGCTGTTTTTT CAWTYRGLSRLFF
TRBJ2-1 TRBD2 TRBV20-1 many TGCAGTGCTAGTACTAGCGGGAGACCCAATGAGCAGTTCTTC CSASTSGRPNEQFF
TRBJ1-1 NA TRBV28 many TGTGCCAGCAGACCCACCACCCCTCAACAGTCCTCAGACCGTATCAACACTGAAGCTTTCTTT CASRPTTPQQSSDRINTEAFF
TRBJ2-3 TRBD2 TRBV27 many TGTGCCAGCAGCCGCTTGGGGGGAGGGGCCGACACCCCCACAGATACGCAGTATTTT CASSRLGGGADTPTDTQYF